This TCR beta chain was recorded in a study of T cells in narcolepsy. A few counts support this clone. Produced via immunoSEQ multiplex PCR; TCRdb's table is partial and in-frame only. The sample records about 31,000 clones, about three quarters being singletons. V dropped 4 bases and J dropped 12 bases, with 11 bases sitting between them. This CDR3 contains 10 residues. Germline CDR1 reads SGHTS; CDR2 reads YDEGEE. The sample consisted of CD45RA- memory CD4+ T cells from PBMCs. This receptor was taken from a human donor with narcolepsy. The V and J genes are TRBV5-8 and TRBJ2-7, with D hard to call. Here the CDR3 DNA reads TGTGCCAGCAGCCCAGTGAGAGGGTACTTC. This encodes CASSPVRGYF.